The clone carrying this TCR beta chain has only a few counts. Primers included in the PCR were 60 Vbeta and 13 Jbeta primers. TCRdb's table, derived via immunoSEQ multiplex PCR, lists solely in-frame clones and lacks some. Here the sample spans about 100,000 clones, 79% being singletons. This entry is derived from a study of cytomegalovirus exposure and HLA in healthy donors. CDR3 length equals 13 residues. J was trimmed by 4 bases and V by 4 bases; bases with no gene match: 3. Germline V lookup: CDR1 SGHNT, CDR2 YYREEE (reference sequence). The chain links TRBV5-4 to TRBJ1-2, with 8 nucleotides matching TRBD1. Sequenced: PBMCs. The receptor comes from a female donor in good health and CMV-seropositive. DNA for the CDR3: TGTGCCAGCAGCGGGGGACAGGCCTATGGCTACACCTTC. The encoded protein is CASSGGQAYGYTF. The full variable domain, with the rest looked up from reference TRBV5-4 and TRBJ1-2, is ETGVTQSPTHLIKTRGQQVTLRCSSQSGHNTVSWYQQALGQGPQFIFQYYREEENGRGNFPPRFSGLQFPNYSSELNVNALELDDSALYLCASSGGQAYGYTFGSGTRLTVV.